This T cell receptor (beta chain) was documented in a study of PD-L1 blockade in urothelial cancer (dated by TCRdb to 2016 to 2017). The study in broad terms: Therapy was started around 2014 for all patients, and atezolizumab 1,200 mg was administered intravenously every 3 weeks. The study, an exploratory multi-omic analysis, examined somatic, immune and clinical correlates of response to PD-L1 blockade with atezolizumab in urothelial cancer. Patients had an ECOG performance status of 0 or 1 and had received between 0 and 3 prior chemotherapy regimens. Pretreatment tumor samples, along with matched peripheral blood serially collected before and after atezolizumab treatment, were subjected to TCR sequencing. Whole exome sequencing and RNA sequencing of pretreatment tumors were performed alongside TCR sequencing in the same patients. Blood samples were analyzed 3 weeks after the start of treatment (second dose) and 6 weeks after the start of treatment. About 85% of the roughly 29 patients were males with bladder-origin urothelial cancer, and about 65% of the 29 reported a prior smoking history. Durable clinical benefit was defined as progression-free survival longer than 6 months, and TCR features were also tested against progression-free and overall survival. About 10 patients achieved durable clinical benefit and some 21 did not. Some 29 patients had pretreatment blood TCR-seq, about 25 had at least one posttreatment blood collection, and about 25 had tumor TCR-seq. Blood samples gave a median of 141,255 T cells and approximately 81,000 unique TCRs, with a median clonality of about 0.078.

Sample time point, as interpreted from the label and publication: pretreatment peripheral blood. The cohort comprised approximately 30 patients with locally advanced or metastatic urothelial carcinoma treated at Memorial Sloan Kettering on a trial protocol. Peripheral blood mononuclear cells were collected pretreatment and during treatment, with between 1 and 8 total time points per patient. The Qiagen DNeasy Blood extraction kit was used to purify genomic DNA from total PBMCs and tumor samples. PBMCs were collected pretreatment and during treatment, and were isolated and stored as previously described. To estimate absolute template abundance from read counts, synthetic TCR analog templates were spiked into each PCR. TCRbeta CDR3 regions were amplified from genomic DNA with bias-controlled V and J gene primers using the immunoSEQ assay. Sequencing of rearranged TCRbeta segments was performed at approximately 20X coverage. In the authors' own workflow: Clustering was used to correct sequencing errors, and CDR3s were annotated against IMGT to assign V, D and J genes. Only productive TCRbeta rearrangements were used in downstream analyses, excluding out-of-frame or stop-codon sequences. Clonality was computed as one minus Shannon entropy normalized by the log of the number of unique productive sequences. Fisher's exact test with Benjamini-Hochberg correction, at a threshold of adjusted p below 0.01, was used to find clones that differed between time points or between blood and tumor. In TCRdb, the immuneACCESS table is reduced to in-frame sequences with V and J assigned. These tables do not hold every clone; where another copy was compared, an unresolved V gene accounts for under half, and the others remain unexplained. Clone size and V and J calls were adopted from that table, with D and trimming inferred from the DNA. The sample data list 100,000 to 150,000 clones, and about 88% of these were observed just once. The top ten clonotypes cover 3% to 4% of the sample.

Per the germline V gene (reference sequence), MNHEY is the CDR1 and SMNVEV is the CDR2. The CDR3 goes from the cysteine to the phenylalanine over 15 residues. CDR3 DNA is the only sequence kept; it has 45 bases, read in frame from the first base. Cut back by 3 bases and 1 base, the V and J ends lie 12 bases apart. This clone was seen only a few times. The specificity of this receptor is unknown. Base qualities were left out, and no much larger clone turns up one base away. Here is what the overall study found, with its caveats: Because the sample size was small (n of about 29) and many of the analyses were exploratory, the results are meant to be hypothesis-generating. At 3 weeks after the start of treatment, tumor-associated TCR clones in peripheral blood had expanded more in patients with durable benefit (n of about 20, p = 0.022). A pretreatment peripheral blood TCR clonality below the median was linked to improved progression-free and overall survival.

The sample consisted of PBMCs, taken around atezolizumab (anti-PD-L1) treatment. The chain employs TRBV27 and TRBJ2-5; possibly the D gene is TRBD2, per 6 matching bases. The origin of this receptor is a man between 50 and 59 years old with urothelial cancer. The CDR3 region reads CASSFGGAVQETQYF. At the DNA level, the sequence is TGTGCCAGCAGTTTTGGCGGGGCGGTCCAAGAGACCCAGTACTTC.